Each of the 10 T cell receptor beta chains below was sequenced from the same sample in a study of blood T cell repertoires in COVID-19. This table comes from immunoSEQ multiplex PCR, and its TCRdb copy is limited to in-frame clones, with some not included. The sample lists about 210,000 clones; about 86% were seen once. The sequenced material came from PBMCs or T cells enriched from blood (not recorded which). Every receptor here comes from a woman between 35 and 50 years old with acute COVID-19.

This rearrangement joins TRBV19 to TRBJ2-7; 9 nucleotides align to TRBD1. The junction had 6 bases not matched to a gene; V was cut back by 6 bases and J by 6 bases. The V gene's germline CDR1 is LNHDA and CDR2 SQIVND (reference sequence). The CDR3 covers 13 residues. The DNA of the CDR3 is TGTGCCAGTAGCCCGGGACAGGGTCTCGAGCAGTACTTC. It yields the protein CASSPGQGLEQYF.

This chain joins TRBV5-1 and TRBJ2-2; TRBD2 matches at 7 bases. This CDR3 comprises 16 residues. V gave up 0 bases and J gave up 4 bases; unmatched junction bases: 6. Germline V gene sequence: CDR1 SGHRS, CDR2 YFSETQ. CDR3 DNA: TGCGCCAGCAGCTTGGGGTCTAGCGGCCCCACCGGGGAGCTGTTTTTT. Its protein is CASSLGSSGPTGELFF. The full variable domain, with the rest looked up from reference TRBV5-1 and TRBJ2-2, is KAGVTQTPRYLIKTRGQQVTLSCSPISGHRSVSWYQQTPGQGLQFLFEYFSETQRNKGNFPGRFSGRQFSNSRSEMNVSTLELGDSALYLCASSLGSSGPTGELFFGEGSRLTVL.

The chain uses TRBV9 and TRBJ1-2, with D tentatively TRBD1 (5 bases). Germline CDR1 and CDR2: SGDLS and YYNGEE. V was shortened by 0 bases and J by 7 bases, with 22 bases between the two germline ends. The CDR3 length is 17 residues. CDR3 sequence (DNA): TGTGCCAGCAGCGTAGTTTCAGTGGTGCAAGGGGCAAGTGGCTACACCTTC. It is translated as CASSVVSVVQGASGYTF.

The genes are TRBV7-3 and TRBJ1-2; TRBD1 aligns across 9 bases. Germline assignment: CDR1 SGHTA and CDR2 FQGTGA. With V trimmed by 1 base and J by 7 bases, 4 bases remained unmatched. The CDR3 is 14 residues long. CDR3: CASSLKGQGGGYTF. CDR3 in DNA: TGTGCCAGCAGCTTAAAGGGACAGGGTGGTGGCTACACCTTC.

The chain joins TRBV28 to TRBJ2-7; TRBD2 matches at 7 bases. From germline, CDR1 is MDHEN and CDR2 SYDVKM. This CDR3 is 14 amino acids long. V shed 5 bases and J 1 base; nucleotides not matched to a gene: 5. This CDR3 reads CASSPTSASYEQYF. The CDR3 DNA sequence: TGTGCCAGCAGTCCCACTAGCGCATCCTACGAGCAGTACTTC.

This sequence joins TRBV5-1 and TRBJ1-6; a possible D gene is TRBD1 (5 bases). The germline V and J ends were trimmed by 4 bases and 0 bases, with 11 bases remaining between them. The CDR3 consists of 16 residues. Germline CDR1 SGHRS, CDR2 YFSETQ. CDR3 protein: CASSLTVSSYNSPLHF. The CDR3 coding sequence is TGCGCCAGCAGCCTGACAGTCAGCTCCTATAATTCACCCCTCCACTTT.

The chain links TRBV9 to TRBJ2-1; 10 nucleotides agree with TRBD2. This CDR3 comprises 16 residues. Germline V CDR1 and CDR2: SGDLS, YYNGEE. V lost 0 bases and J lost 8; bases outside the gene matches: 8. In DNA form, the CDR3 reads TGTGCCAGCAGCGTAGACGTCAGCGGGAGGGTTCATGAGCAGTTCTTC. The encoded protein is CASSVDVSGRVHEQFF.

This clone was counted between two and nine times. The rearrangement joins TRBV28 to TRBJ1-6; D perhaps matches TRBD1 (5 bases). V lost 5 bases to trimming and J lost 9 bases, with 14 bases between them. The CDR3 is made up of 14 amino acids. In germline, CDR1 is MDHEN, CDR2 SYDVKM. CDR3 region: CASSPSRGGSPLHF. As DNA, the CDR3 is TGTGCCAGCAGTCCGAGTAGGGGAGGTTCACCCCTCCACTTT.

This sequence joins TRBV5-4 and TRBJ2-7; no clear D gene. CDR3 length: 13 residues. Trimming cost V 3 bases and J 5 bases, with 12 bases left between them. Germline lookup yields CDR1 SGHNT and CDR2 YYREEE (reference sequence). This CDR3 reads CASSSPGGDEQYF. The CDR3 region has the DNA TGTGCCAGCAGCTCCCCAGGTGGTGACGAGCAGTACTTC. The whole variable domain, filled in from reference TRBV5-4 and TRBJ2-7, reads ETGVTQSPTHLIKTRGQQVTLRCSSQSGHNTVSWYQQALGQGPQFIFQYYREEENGRGNFPPRFSGLQFPNYSSELNVNALELDDSALYLCASSSPGGDEQYFGPGTRLTVT.

The V gene is TRBV6-5, the J gene TRBJ2-3; TRBD2 agrees at 7 bases. V was pared by 7 bases and J by 4 bases, with 8 bases of the junction left unmatched. The length of the CDR3 is 14 residues. CDR1 and CDR2 (germline): MNHEY, SVGAGI. DNA for the CDR3: TGTGCCAGCATCTACGGTCGGGGGGCAGATACGCAGTATTTT. This codes for CASIYGRGADTQYF.